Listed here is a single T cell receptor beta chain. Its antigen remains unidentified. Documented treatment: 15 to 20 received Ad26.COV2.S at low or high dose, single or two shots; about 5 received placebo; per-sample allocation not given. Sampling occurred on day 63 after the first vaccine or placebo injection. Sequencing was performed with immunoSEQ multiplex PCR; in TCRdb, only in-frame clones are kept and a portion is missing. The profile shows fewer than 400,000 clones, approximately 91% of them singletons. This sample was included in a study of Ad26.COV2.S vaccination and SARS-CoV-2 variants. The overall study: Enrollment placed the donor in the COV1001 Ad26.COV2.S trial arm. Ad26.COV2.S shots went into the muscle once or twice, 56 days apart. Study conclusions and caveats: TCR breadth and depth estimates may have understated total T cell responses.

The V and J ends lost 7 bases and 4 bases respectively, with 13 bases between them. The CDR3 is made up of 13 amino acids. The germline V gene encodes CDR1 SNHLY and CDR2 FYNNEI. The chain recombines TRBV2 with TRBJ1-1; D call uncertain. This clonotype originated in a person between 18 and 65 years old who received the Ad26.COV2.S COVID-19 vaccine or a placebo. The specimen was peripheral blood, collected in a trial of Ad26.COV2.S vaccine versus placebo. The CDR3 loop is CASTRQQTTEAFF. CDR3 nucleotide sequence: TGTGCCAGCACGAGGCAACAGACCACTGAAGCTTTCTTT.